Listed below are T cell receptor beta chains from one sample, sequenced in a study of CXCR3-negative and CXCR3-positive naive CD8 T cells. TCRdb reprocessed the 5' RACE reads and keeps a single row for each CDR3 protein, giving no DNA. Its clone listing holds some 66,000 distinct CDR3 sequences. The sequenced sample was naive CXCR3- CD8+ T cells from blood. Receptors were obtained from a human donor in good health. Some clones in this sample may be carry-over from other donors' samples. The CDR3 runs from the conserved cysteine through the conserved F or W. Fields, in order: J gene, clone size, V gene, CDR3 protein. Clone size, where shown, is once, few, many, or a class for clones that have expanded.

>TRBJ2-7|.|TRBV20-1
CSALEMRPGIRYEQYF
>TRBJ2-1|.|TRBV4-1
CASSQAGLAGYFDEQFF
>TRBJ2-1|.|TRBV6-2/TRBV6-3
CASSPVGNEQFF
>TRBJ2-7|.|TRBV7-9
CASIRTGTGDHEQYF
>TRBJ2-7|.|TRBV7-8
CASSPSGGARYEQYF
>TRBJ2-4|.|TRBV3-1
CASSQELAGGQVPKNIQYF
>TRBJ2-7|.|TRBV11-3
CASSPEEGPGDYEQYF
>TRBJ2-6|.|TRBV7-9
CASSLLTTGLAGANVLTF
>TRBJ2-7|.|TRBV28
CASSFVGEQYF
>TRBJ2-1|.|TRBV29-1
CSVGTVNEQFF
>TRBJ2-5|.|TRBV12-3/TRBV12-4
CASSSPWDRETQYF
>TRBJ2-2|.|TRBV21-1
CASSKVVGPKGHTGELFF
>TRBJ1-2|.|TRBV27
CASSLVWGQSYGYTF
>TRBJ1-1|.|TRBV5-1
CASSLSRGIEAFF
>TRBJ1-1|medium-sized|TRBV7-9
CASSSTSLNTEAFF
>TRBJ2-5|.|TRBV5-1
CASSLGSYQETQYF
>TRBJ2-1|.|TRBV7-9
CASSLAFGGSYNEQFF
>TRBJ1-1|.|TRBV7-8
CASSLIRDLNTEAFF
>TRBJ2-2|.|TRBV7-6
CASSHVGVTANTGELFF
>TRBJ2-7|.|TRBV29-1
CSVPQGYEQYF
>TRBJ1-1|.|TRBV5-1
CASSLPARTENTEAFF
>TRBJ1-2|.|TRBV6-5
CASSLVFGISNYGYTF
>TRBJ2-5|.|TRBV30
CAWSAAPAGGSGETQYF
>TRBJ2-1|.|TRBV29-1
CSVETGLLVQFF
>TRBJ2-1|.|TRBV6-8
CAGGGTAEYNEQFF
>TRBJ2-7|.|TRBV12-3/TRBV12-4
CASRDRSGTTEQYF
>TRBJ2-7|.|TRBV29-1
CSVEFPSGSYEQYF
>TRBJ2-7|.|TRBV28
CASSFGGRIQYEQYF
>TRBJ2-1|.|TRBV19
CASSPLGAGSSYNEQFF
>TRBJ2-1|.|TRBV7-9
CASSSVAGAGNEQFF
>TRBJ2-7|.|TRBV7-3
CASSFGGDSYEQYF
>TRBJ1-1|.|TRBV29-1
CSVDLVGGFGGDGPEAFF
>TRBJ2-7|.|TRBV19
CASSITSGASSYEQYF
>TRBJ2-7|.|TRBV29-1
CSVAYSYEQYF
>TRBJ2-7|.|TRBV29-1
CSVPGTYEQYF
>TRBJ2-1|.|TRBV5-4
CASSLRSGRAPYNEQFF
>TRBJ2-2|.|TRBV28
CASNRGRAVELFF
>TRBJ2-7|.|TRBV28
CASRQPGQIYEQYF
>TRBJ2-7|.|TRBV29-1
CSVRLGGSYEQYF
>TRBJ2-7|.|TRBV11-2
CASKAGGGEQYF
>TRBJ2-1|.|TRBV7-9
CASSLPTDGMEQFF
>TRBJ1-5|.|TRBV25-1
CASSELGSNQPQHF
>TRBJ2-1|.|TRBV7-3
CASSAGGAGNEQFF
>TRBJ2-7|.|TRBV25-1
CVSSDGLGAAYEQYF
>TRBJ2-3|.|TRBV6-2/TRBV6-3
CASSYSRGTNHRDTQYF
>TRBJ2-7|.|TRBV28
CASSQPGLATEQYF
>TRBJ2-5|.|TRBV25-1
CASSRLGTLQTQYF
>TRBJ2-1|.|TRBV7-9
CASSPPGGASYNEQFF
>TRBJ2-7|.|TRBV10-1
CASSESGRLHEQYF
>TRBJ2-7|.|TRBV20-1
CSANGRKYTYEQYF
>TRBJ1-6|.|TRBV28
CASTILPGSPLHF
>TRBJ2-6|.|TRBV12-3/TRBV12-4
CASSAEDRGLLSGANVLTF
>TRBJ2-3|.|TRBV29-1
CSVELGGTDTQYF
>TRBJ2-1|.|TRBV28
CASSLWDVGGIGYNEQFF
>TRBJ2-3|.|TRBV7-3
CASSLQPTDTQYF